This T cell receptor (beta chain) originates from a study of T and B cells in COVID-19 patients (TCRdb year 2020). Regarding the complete study: Using TRB and IGH repertoire sequencing of peripheral blood, the study characterized adaptive immunity in COVID-19 patients who had active infection or had recovered. A recovered cohort comprised more than 15 patients contributing 20 samples, mostly after mild to moderate COVID-19 managed as outpatients. Patients in the recovered cohort had a median age of approximately 35 years, compared with over 60 years for patients in the active-infection cohort. Critical illness requiring mechanical ventilation or ECMO was present in about 60% of the roughly 20 patients in the active-infection cohort. Of the approximately 20 patients in the active-infection cohort, 15 to 19 had comorbidities associated with unfavorable COVID-19 outcome. The repository of TCR and BCR sequences included about 69 time points from more than 35 patients, and more than 8.3 million TCR sequences were analysed. Two patients were included in both the recovered and active cohorts because samples were available from active disease and after recovery. An age-matched reference group of fewer than 45 healthy donors negative for COVID-19 antibodies was used as the comparison for repertoire analyses. Up to roughly 10 follow-up blood samples were collected per patient, with some samples spanning different disease stages in the same individual. Summary of the overall study and its limitations: The size of the cohort was considered insufficient for assessing HLA contributions to COVID-19 susceptibility or severity. In active COVID-19, TRB repertoires were highly clonal, while at recovery, diversity and richness increased above the levels seen in healthy donors. Specific T cell subsets (CD4+/Treg/CD8+) and sorted SARS-CoV-2-responsive or tetramer+ T cells had not yet been sequenced, with those experiments still ongoing. Few blood samples were available from mildly ill patients while symptoms were present or from severe cases at early time points. The recovered cohort had 2,300 or so exclusive TCR clusters, including under 40 low-pGen clusters. Patients with COVID-19 were reported to show strongly skewed TRBV/TRBJ gene usage. It was stated that prospective validation of the reported TCR clusters was required before the clusters could be put to clinical use.

In regard to this clonotype: Its antigen is unknown. Qualities for individual bases were not recorded, and no much larger clone is one base off.

TRB repertoires were amplified from 250-500 ng of genomic DNA extracted from blood. The sequencer listed for this sample is Illumina MiSeq. Multiplex PCR with BIOMED2 TRB-A/B primer pools was used to amplify the TRB rearrangements. Illumina-compatible adapters and 7-nucleotide sample barcodes were added to the amplicons in two consecutive PCRs. All library PCRs used Phusion HS II polymerase. Amplicons were gel-purified with the NucleoSpin Gel and PCR Clean-up kit, quantified on Qubit, and pooled at roughly 4.3 nM. Before Illumina next-generation sequencing, the quality of the amplicon pool was assessed on an Agilent 2100 Bioanalyzer. In the source study's methods: TRB rearrangements were annotated with MiXCR 3.0.8 using the default MiXCR reference library. Non-productive reads and sequences with fewer than 2 reads were removed, and every unique CDR3 nucleotide sequence was treated as one clone. Clonality, diversity, richness and V-J gene usage were computed in R 3.5.1. GLIPH2 was used to cluster TCRs based on CDR3 similarity, and OLGA was used to calculate the generation probabilities. GLIPH2 clusters were kept only if they contained at least four unique TCR clonotypes found in at least three individuals. TCRdb reanalyzed the raw reads on its own, using fastp at Q25 for trimming and MiXCR for clone calling, and kept in-frame beta chains. Each record represents a unique CDR3 protein, reported with the most common genes and DNA among its rows. It is TCRdb's table, rather than the study itself, that gives the V and J calls and clone size. This sample is represented by 4,500 to 5,000 distinct CDR3 sequences; 30% to 40% of them were singletons. Around 24% of the sample goes to the ten largest clones.

The receptor was derived from a human donor who had recovered from COVID-19. The sequencing sample was made of blood.

The DNA sequence is given as TGTGCCAGCAGCATGTACCGGGACCCAACCCCTGAAGCTTTCTTT. Its translation reads: CASSMYRDPTPEAFF. The sequence joins TRBV7-2 to TRBJ1-1; TRBD1 might be the D gene, on 5 matching bases. The germline V gene sets CDR1 to SGHTA and CDR2 to FQGNSA. Trimming removed 5 bases from V and 6 bases from J, leaving 19 bases between the germline ends. Measured from the cysteine to the phenylalanine, the CDR3 is 15 residues long. Only CDR3 DNA is held: 45 bases, read in frame from base 1.